A single sample gave rise to the 28 T cell receptor beta chains below, sequenced in a study of blood T cell repertoires in COVID-19. Libraries were prepared by immunoSEQ multiplex PCR; TCRdb keeps only in-frame clonotypes and omits some of them. The sample comprises 310,000 or so clones, around nine tenths of which are singletons, and around 5.8% rests with the top ten. Material for sequencing was PBMCs or T cells enriched from blood (not recorded which). All receptors derive from a woman in her forties who had recovered from COVID-19.

This clone showed up just a few times. The genes are TRBV7-8 and TRBJ1-6; 8 bases are shared with TRBD1. The germline V gene has CDR1 SGHVS and CDR2 FQNEAQ. Germline trimming cut 5 bases from V and 7 bases from J; bases unmatched to any gene: 4. The CDR3 covers 14 residues. Here the CDR3 reads CASSLDRGNSPLHF. The CDR3 coding sequence is TGTGCCAGCAGCCTCGACAGGGGCAATTCACCCCTCCACTTT.

The rearrangement uses TRBV4-3 and TRBJ1-3, with 7 bases matching TRBD1. CDR3 length equals 14 residues. V gave up 4 bases and J gave up 5 bases; unmatched junction bases: 5. Germline V lookup: CDR1 LGHNA, CDR2 YSLEER. CDR3 residues: CASSPGQDRNTIYF. The CDR3 nucleotides are TGCGCCAGCAGCCCCGGACAGGACCGAAACACCATATATTTT.

This clone was detected only a few times. The chain is built from TRBV28 and TRBJ2-4, with unresolved D. Trimming removed 2 bases from V and 8 bases from J, with 16 bases in between. CDR1 MDHEN and CDR2 SYDVKM come from the germline V gene. This CDR3 has 15 residues. The CDR3 region is CASSLPDGPRYIQYF. The CDR3 nucleotides are TGTGCCAGCAGTTTACCCGACGGCCCCAGGTACATTCAGTACTTC. Based on the CDR3 plus reference TRBV28 and TRBJ2-4, the full variable domain is DVKVTQSSRYLVKRTGEKVFLECVQDMDHENMFWYRQDPGLGLRLIYFSYDVKMKEKGDIPEGYSVSREKKERFSLILESASTNQTSMYLCASSLPDGPRYIQYFGAGTRLSVL.

The DNA for the CDR3 is TGTGCCAGCAGCCAAAGGAGCGAATCGCAGTATTTT. Amino acids: CASSQRSESQYF. The chain combines TRBV6-6 with TRBJ2-3; D remains ambiguous. CDR1 is MNHNY and CDR2 is SVGAGI in the germline V gene (reference sequence). V dropped 6 bases and J dropped 10 bases, with 14 bases sitting between them. This CDR3 spans 12 amino acids.

The chain joins TRBV7-2 to TRBJ1-6; 10 nucleotides line up with TRBD1. Germline assignment: CDR1 SGHTA and CDR2 FQGNSA. J lost 6 bases, V lost 5 bases, and 7 bases had no gene match. The CDR3 is 16 residues long. In DNA form, the CDR3 reads TGTGCCAGCAGCCTAACCCGGGACAGGGGTAATTCACCCCTCCACTTT. Its protein is CASSLTRDRGNSPLHF.

Only one count was recorded for this clone. The V gene is TRBV5-6, the J gene TRBJ2-7; 9 bases are a match to TRBD1. Germline assignment: CDR1 SGHDT and CDR2 YYEEEE. The CDR3 spans 15 residues. V shed 4 bases, J shed 2 bases, and the junction held 7 bases outside the gene matches. The CDR3 nucleotides read TGTGCCAGCAGCACAGACAGGGGGAGACCCTACGAGCAGTACTTC. Its protein is CASSTDRGRPYEQYF.

The J gene is TRBJ1-5, the V gene TRBV6-5; perhaps TRBD1 as D (6 bases). The CDR3 has 15 residues. CDR1 and CDR2 from the germline V gene are MNHEY and SVGAGI. V was pared by 5 bases and J by 4 bases, with 15 bases between. In nucleotides, the CDR3 is TGTGCCAGCAGTACCCAGCAGGGGCCGAATCAGCCCCAGCATTTT. Its protein product is CASSTQQGPNQPQHF.

V is TRBV19 and J is TRBJ2-1, with 7 bases fitting TRBD2. Germline V gene lookup returns CDR1 LNHDA and CDR2 SQIVND (reference sequence). V lost 3 bases and J lost 8; bases outside the gene matches: 13. The CDR3 has 16 amino acids. The CDR3 DNA reads TGTGCCAGTAGTATGGGGCTAGCGGCGGATATCGATGAGCAGTTCTTC. Protein: CASSMGLAADIDEQFF.

This sequence joins TRBV28 and TRBJ1-3; TRBD1 might be the D (5 bases). Germline V lookup: CDR1 MDHEN, CDR2 SYDVKM. Trimming pared 7 bases from V and 0 bases from J, leaving 13 bases between. This CDR3 has 15 amino acids. The CDR3 loop reads CASNTQASSGNTIYF. The CDR3 DNA follows: TGTGCCAGCAATACACAGGCGAGCTCTGGAAACACCATATATTTT.

The rearrangement links TRBV10-3 to TRBJ1-6, with 8 bases that match TRBD1. The CDR3 contains 16 residues. Trimming at V came to 6 bases and at J to 4 bases, leaving 8 bases not matched to a gene. CDR1 is ENHRY and CDR2 is SYGVKD in the germline V gene. The CDR3 region has the DNA TGTGCCATCAGCACGGACAGGGCGAGTTATAATTCACCCCTCCACTTT. Translating gives CAISTDRASYNSPLHF.

The V call is TRBV4-2, the J call TRBJ2-7; 7 nucleotides agree with TRBD1. CDR3 length equals 15 residues. Trimming cost V 0 bases and J 2 bases; bases outside gene matches: 4. Germline V gene data show CDR1 as LGHNA and CDR2 as YNFKEQ. CDR3 DNA: TGTGCCAGCAGCCAAGAGAGACAGGGAACCTACGAGCAGTACTTC. Its translation is CASSQERQGTYEQYF.

The V and J genes are TRBV5-4 and TRBJ2-4; 7 nucleotides agree with TRBD1. Germline V gene data show CDR1 as SGHNT and CDR2 as YYREEE (reference sequence). The CDR3 consists of 17 residues. V dropped 2 bases and J dropped 0; count of bases not matched to a gene: 8. CDR3: CASSFGGQWGAKNIQYF. The CDR3 DNA sequence: TGTGCCAGCAGCTTTGGGGGACAGTGGGGAGCCAAAAACATTCAGTACTTC.

The rearrangement joins TRBV7-2 to TRBJ2-5, with 8 bases identical to TRBD1. The V segment lost 5 bases and the J segment 5 bases; nucleotides outside the gene matches: 4. From germline, CDR1 is SGHTA and CDR2 FQGNSA. The CDR3 is made up of 13 amino acids. The CDR3 region is CASSPRQGETQYF. CDR3 sequence (DNA): TGTGCCAGCAGCCCCAGACAGGGGGAGACCCAGTACTTC. The full variable domain, in which reference TRBV7-2 and TRBJ2-5 provide the parts outside the CDR3, is GAGVSQSPSNKVTEKGKDVELRCDPISGHTALYWYRQSLGQGLEFLIYFQGNSAPDKSGLPSDRFSAERTGGSVSTLTIQRTQQEDSAVYLCASSPRQGETQYFGPGTRLLVL.

This chain links TRBV3-1 (or the pseudogene TRBV3-2) with TRBJ2-4; tentative D call: TRBD2 (6 bases). Germline-derived CDR1 and CDR2 are LGHDT and YNNKEL (reference sequence). V was trimmed by 6 bases and J by 1 base, leaving 13 bases between them. This CDR3 comprises 15 residues. CDR3 sequence (DNA): TGTGCCAGCAGGGGGGGTGGAGCGGCCAAAAACATTCAGTACTTC. Translated: CASRGGGAAKNIQYF.

This chain connects TRBV2 to TRBJ2-1; 13 bases are shared with TRBD2. The trim removed 9 bases at V and 0 bases at J, leaving 14 bases unmatched. This CDR3 is 19 amino acids long. Germline V lookup: CDR1 SNHLY, CDR2 FYNNEI. DNA of the CDR3: TGTGCCAGGACTGGTCCGGGACTAGCGGGGCCTAGCTCCTACAATGAGCAGTTCTTC. Translating it yields CARTGPGLAGPSSYNEQFF.

V is TRBV4-3 and J is TRBJ2-2; weak D call: TRBD1 (5 bases). The CDR3 runs to 14 residues. V shed 0 bases and J shed 5 bases, with 7 bases lying between them. Per the germline V gene, CDR1 is LGHNA and CDR2 is YSLEER. The CDR3 bases are TGCGCCAGCAGCCAAGACAGGGCTACCGGGGAGCTGTTTTTT. Its translation is CASSQDRATGELFF.

This clone was recorded a few times. The chain combines TRBV19 with TRBJ2-2, with a weak D call TRBD2 (6 bases). V was clipped by 7 bases and J by 6 bases, with 12 bases between them. Germline V gene data show CDR1 as LNHDA and CDR2 as SQIVND (reference sequence). The CDR3 runs 13 residues. CDR3 sequence (DNA): TGTGCCAGTAATAGACTAGTTTCCGGGGAGCTGTTTTTT. It is translated as CASNRLVSGELFF.

CDR3 coding DNA: TGTGCCAGCAGCTTAGAAGGGACTAGCGGATCCCTTGGGGAGACCCAGTACTTC. Translation gives CASSLEGTSGSLGETQYF. V gene TRBV7-2 combines with J gene TRBJ2-5; the match to TRBD2 covers 11 bases. The J segment lost 5 bases and the V segment lost 1 base, leaving 12 bases of the junction unmatched. The CDR3 spans 18 residues. Germline V gene sequence: CDR1 SGHTA, CDR2 FQGNSA.

This chain joins TRBV7-9 and TRBJ2-7, with 13 bases lining up with TRBD2. Germline trimming cut 5 bases from V and 4 bases from J; bases unmatched to any gene: 8. Germline V gene lookup returns CDR1 SEHNR and CDR2 FQNEAQ (reference sequence). This CDR3 is built from 16 residues. The CDR3 region is CASSPRTSGSPYEQYF. CDR3 coding DNA: TGTGCCAGCAGCCCTCGGACTAGCGGGAGTCCGTACGAGCAGTACTTC.

The chain employs TRBV10-1 and TRBJ2-7; 10 positions agree with TRBD1. This CDR3 has 16 amino acids. The germline gives CDR1 WNHNN, CDR2 SYGVQD (reference sequence). The V segment lost 0 bases and the J segment 3 bases; nucleotides outside the gene matches: 5. In DNA form, the CDR3 reads TGCGCCAGCAGTGAGTCGGGGGACAGGGGCCGCTACGAGCAGTACTTC. This gives the protein CASSESGDRGRYEQYF.

V and J are TRBV5-1 and TRBJ2-5, with 8 nucleotides matching TRBD1. V shed 4 bases, J shed 4 bases, and the junction held 9 bases outside the gene matches. From germline, CDR1 is SGHRS and CDR2 YFSETQ. The CDR3 has 15 amino acids. CDR3 in amino acids: CASSRDRTPVETQYF. CDR3 DNA: TGCGCCAGCAGCAGGGACAGGACCCCCGTAGAGACCCAGTACTTC.

V and J are TRBV7-2 and TRBJ1-4; D is unclear. The CDR3 sequence is 14 residues long. Looked up from germline, CDR1 is SGHTA and CDR2 is FQGNSA. The V gene lost 1 base and the J gene lost 3 bases, with 6 bases spanning the gap. The CDR3 bases are TGTGCCAGCAGCTTAGGGAGTCCTAATGAAAAACTGTTTTTT. This gives the protein CASSLGSPNEKLFF.

This sequence joins TRBV5-5 and TRBJ2-5; 7 bases are shared with TRBD2. The V and J ends lost 1 base and 5 bases, in that order; junction bases with no gene match: 2. Germline V gives CDR1 SGHKS, CDR2 YYEKEE (reference sequence). This CDR3 is 13 amino acids long. The CDR3 DNA reads TGTGCCAGCAGCTTGTCCGGGGGGGAGACCCAGTACTTC. This translates into CASSLSGGETQYF.

The genes are TRBV2 and TRBJ2-7, with D perhaps matching TRBD2 (7 bases). The germline V gene has CDR1 SNHLY and CDR2 FYNNEI. The CDR3 has 15 residues. With 8 bases removed from V and 6 bases from J, the gap between germline ends came to 23 bases. The DNA of the CDR3 is TGTGCCAGCGAGGGGGGGCCAAGCGGGGCCTTCGAGCAGTACTTC. Amino acid sequence: CASEGGPSGAFEQYF.

V usage is TRBV10-3 and J usage is TRBJ2-2; TRBD1 might be the D (6 bases). Looked up from germline, CDR1 is ENHRY and CDR2 is SYGVKD. Trimming pared 6 bases from V and 5 bases from J, leaving 10 bases between. The CDR3 length is 13 residues. For the CDR3, the DNA is TGTGCCATCAGCTCAGGACAGACCGGGGAGCTGTTTTTT. Its protein is CAISSGQTGELFF.

The chain carries TRBV18 and TRBJ2-1; TRBD2 matches 7 bases. The CDR3 has 14 residues. Germline CDR1 is KGHSH and CDR2 is LQKENI. With V trimmed by 3 bases and J by 7 bases, 6 bases remained unmatched. CDR3 in DNA: TGTGCCAGCTCACCGGGGGAGGGCCGTAATGAGCAGTTCTTC. It translates to CASSPGEGRNEQFF. The variable domain in full, with the rest retrieved from reference TRBV18 and TRBJ2-1, is NAGVMQNPRHLVRRRGQEARLRCSPMKGHSHVYWYRQLPEEGLKFMVYLQKENIIDESGMPKERFSAEFPKEGPSILRIQQVVRGDSAAYFCASSPGEGRNEQFFGPGTRLTVL.

As regards this clone: A junction boundary mismatches the germline segment, possibly from a read error. The chain combines TRBV12-3 or TRBV12-4 with TRBJ2-7, with 10 bases that match TRBD2. CDR3 length: 13 residues. CDR3 amino acids: CASSLAGASRAYF. In nucleotides, the CDR3 is TGTGCCAGCAGTCTAGCGGGAGCCTCCCGGGCGTACTTC.

This clone was detected only once. V usage is TRBV9 and J usage is TRBJ2-7, with a weak D call TRBD2 (5 bases). Germline assignment: CDR1 SGDLS and CDR2 YYNGEE. CDR3 size: 13 residues. V was clipped by 3 bases and J by 6 bases, with 13 bases between them. CDR3 coding DNA: TGTGCCAGCAGCGAGAGGGCCGGTGGCGAGCAGTACTTC. This sequence encodes CASSERAGGEQYF.